These 17 T cell receptor beta chains originate from one sample sequenced in a study of T cell responses to AZD1222 COVID-19 vaccine. Profiling relied on immunoSEQ multiplex PCR, and the TCRdb table lists in-frame clones only, not all of them. This sample has 90,000 to 95,000 clones, with under 90% found just once. This sample comprised peripheral blood, obtained on day 0 of AZD1222 vaccination. Receptor source: an adult in good health.

This clone appeared once. The chain recombines TRBV28 with TRBJ1-1; 10 nucleotides agree with TRBD1. Germline loops: CDR1 MDHEN, CDR2 SYDVKM. The CDR3 has 14 residues. J was trimmed by 11 bases and V by 6 bases; bases with no gene match: 12. The DNA for the CDR3 is TGTGCCAGCAGAGACTCCGGACAGGGGGGATCGGCTTTCTTT. It codes for CASRDSGQGGSAFF.

V usage is TRBV10-3 and J usage is TRBJ1-2; D may be TRBD1 (5 bases). The germline V and J ends were trimmed by 6 bases and 3 bases, with 8 bases remaining between them. Germline V gives CDR1 ENHRY, CDR2 SYGVKD. CDR3 length: 12 amino acids. The CDR3 nucleotides read TGTGCCATCAGCGGGGGGGACTATGGCTACACCTTC. Amino acids: CAISGGDYGYTF.

The rearrangement uses TRBV7-3 and TRBJ1-6; D gene unclear. CDR3 size: 14 residues. Germline lookup yields CDR1 SGHTA and CDR2 FQGTGA. Between the trimmed V and J ends, which lost 3 bases and 4 bases, there was a span of 7 bases. CDR3 loop: CASSFDGYNSPLHF. The CDR3 DNA reads as TGTGCCAGCAGCTTTGATGGTTATAATTCACCCCTCCACTTT.

V gene TRBV15 combines with J gene TRBJ2-3; no firm D call. The CDR3 extends over 13 amino acids. Trimming pared 1 base from V and 6 bases from J, leaving 8 bases between. Germline V gene data show CDR1 as LNHNV and CDR2 as YYDKDF (reference sequence). CDR3 sequence: CATSRGPRDTQYF. The DNA for the CDR3 is TGTGCCACCAGCAGAGGACCCCGGGATACGCAGTATTTT.

The chain recombines TRBV5-6 with TRBJ2-7, with 7 bases fitting TRBD1. Germline CDR1 reads SGHDT; CDR2 reads YYEEEE. J gave up 4 bases and V 3 bases, and 10 bases lay outside the gene matches. The length of the CDR3 is 15 residues. CDR3 DNA: TGTGCCAGCAGCTACGGAGGCAGGGGGACATACGAGCAGTACTTC. This sequence encodes CASSYGGRGTYEQYF.

This chain connects TRBV28 to TRBJ2-7; no clear D gene. The V end was cut by 7 bases, the J end by 2 bases, with 15 bases between. The length of the CDR3 is 14 residues. From germline, CDR1 is MDHEN and CDR2 SYDVKM. The chain's CDR3 is CASNPAAGTYEQYF. CDR3 bases: TGTGCCAGCAACCCGGCCGCCGGCACCTACGAGCAGTACTTC.

This clone was observed a handful of times. This chain uses TRBV19 with TRBJ1-1; D is perhaps TRBD1 (6 bases). Germline-derived CDR1 and CDR2 are LNHDA and SQIVND (reference sequence). Trimming left V 0 bases short and J 2 bases short, with 13 bases between. This CDR3 region has 16 residues. CDR3 in DNA: TGTGCCAGTAGTATAGAGGGCGGGACACCCAACACTGAAGCTTTCTTT. Amino acids: CASSIEGGTPNTEAFF.

The rearrangement uses TRBV19 and TRBJ1-1, with D maybe TRBD1 (6 bases). This CDR3 comprises 15 residues. Per the germline V gene, CDR1 is LNHDA and CDR2 is SQIVND (reference sequence). V was clipped by 5 bases and J by 3 bases, with 16 bases between them. The CDR3, as DNA: TGTGCCAGTAGTGGGGCTATGGGGGCAGACACTGAAGCTTTCTTT. This encodes CASSGAMGADTEAFF. The full variable domain, completed using reference TRBV19 and TRBJ1-1, is DGGITQSPKYLFRKEGQNVTLSCEQNLNHDAMYWYRQDPGQGLRLIYYSQIVNDFQKGDIAEGYSVSREKKESFPLTVTSAQKNPTAFYLCASSGAMGADTEAFFGQGTRLTVV.

The rearrangement links TRBV4-1 to TRBJ2-5; the match to TRBD2 covers 10 bases. From germline, CDR1 is MGHRA and CDR2 YSYEKL. Germline trimming cut 0 bases from V and 4 bases from J; bases unmatched to any gene: 8. The CDR3 is 17 amino acids. Here the CDR3 DNA reads TGCGCCAGCAGCCAAGATCGAGGACTAGCGGCGGGAGAGACCCAGTACTTC. Protein: CASSQDRGLAAGETQYF.

The V and J genes are TRBV7-9 and TRBJ1-2; TRBD1 matches 8 bases. Germline lookup yields CDR1 SEHNR and CDR2 FQNEAQ (reference sequence). The junction had 8 bases not matched to a gene; V was cut back by 7 bases and J by 4 bases. This CDR3 spans 14 amino acids. For the CDR3, the DNA is TGTGCCAGCAACTCAGGGGGCGCTGGCTATGGCTACACCTTC. Translated: CASNSGGAGYGYTF.

V and J are TRBV7-2 and TRBJ1-2, with a tentative D call TRBD1 (6 bases). Trimming removed 4 bases from V and 3 bases from J, with 12 bases in between. The length of the CDR3 is 14 residues. Looked up from germline, CDR1 is SGHTA and CDR2 is FQGNSA. CDR3 protein: CASSSRDTYYGYTF. The CDR3 coding sequence is TGTGCCAGCAGCTCGAGGGACACGTACTATGGCTACACCTTC. Drawing the rest from reference TRBV7-2 and TRBJ1-2, the complete variable domain is GAGVSQSPSNKVTEKGKDVELRCDPISGHTALYWYRQSLGQGLEFLIYFQGNSAPDKSGLPSDRFSAERTGGSVSTLTIQRTQQEDSAVYLCASSSRDTYYGYTFGSGTRLTVV.

V gene TRBV7-2 combines with J gene TRBJ1-4; possible D gene TRBD1, 5 bases. CDR1 and CDR2 (germline): SGHTA, FQGNSA. V was pared by 5 bases and J by 4 bases, with 11 bases between. The CDR3 consists of 14 residues. CDR3 DNA sequence: TGTGCCAGCAGCACAGGTCCTGGTAATGAAAAACTGTTTTTT. It encodes CASSTGPGNEKLFF. The variable domain in full, with the rest retrieved from reference TRBV7-2 and TRBJ1-4, is GAGVSQSPSNKVTEKGKDVELRCDPISGHTALYWYRQSLGQGLEFLIYFQGNSAPDKSGLPSDRFSAERTGGSVSTLTIQRTQQEDSAVYLCASSTGPGNEKLFFGSGTQLSVL.

Here the CDR3 reads CASSFSWGSYEQYF. For the CDR3, the DNA is TGTGCCAGCAGCTTTTCTTGGGGGTCCTACGAGCAGTACTTC. The chain combines TRBV5-6 with TRBJ2-7; possibly TRBD1 or TRBD2 for D (5 bases each). The V and J ends lost 2 bases and 1 base respectively, with 10 bases between them. This CDR3 region has 14 residues. CDR1 is SGHDT, CDR2 YYEEEE, per germline.

The chain has TRBV7-2 and TRBJ2-7; D remains unclear. Germline V CDR1 and CDR2: SGHTA, FQGNSA. There are 13 residues in the CDR3. Trimming removed 5 bases from V and 4 bases from J, with 12 bases in between. The CDR3 DNA reads TGTGCCAGCAGCCACCCGGTGCGATACGAGCAGTACTTC. Its protein product is CASSHPVRYEQYF.

V gene TRBV14 combines with J gene TRBJ1-2, with D tentatively TRBD1 (5 bases). This CDR3 region has 16 residues. With 4 bases removed from V and 0 bases from J, the gap between germline ends came to 15 bases. Per germline, CDR1 SGHDN and CDR2 FVKESK. CDR3 nucleotides: TGTGCCAGCAGCCCCATCCGGGGGGATCCTAACTATGGCTACACCTTC. Protein: CASSPIRGDPNYGYTF.

The genes are TRBV4-1 and TRBJ1-2, with a weak D call TRBD1 (5 bases). Germline V gene lookup returns CDR1 MGHRA and CDR2 YSYEKL. Trimming pared 1 base from V and 5 bases from J, leaving 20 bases between. CDR3 size: 17 residues. The CDR3 reads CASSQAASSGTQYGYTF. For the CDR3, the DNA is TGCGCCAGCAGCCAAGCGGCTTCGTCCGGGACCCAGTATGGCTACACCTTC.

The rearrangement joins TRBV2 to TRBJ2-5; unclear D gene. CDR1 is SNHLY, CDR2 FYNNEI, per germline. V lost 6 bases and J lost 5, with 10 bases in between. The CDR3 sequence is 12 residues long. The CDR3, as DNA: TGTGCCAGCAGATCCGACTGGGAGACCCAGTACTTC. It specifies CASRSDWETQYF.